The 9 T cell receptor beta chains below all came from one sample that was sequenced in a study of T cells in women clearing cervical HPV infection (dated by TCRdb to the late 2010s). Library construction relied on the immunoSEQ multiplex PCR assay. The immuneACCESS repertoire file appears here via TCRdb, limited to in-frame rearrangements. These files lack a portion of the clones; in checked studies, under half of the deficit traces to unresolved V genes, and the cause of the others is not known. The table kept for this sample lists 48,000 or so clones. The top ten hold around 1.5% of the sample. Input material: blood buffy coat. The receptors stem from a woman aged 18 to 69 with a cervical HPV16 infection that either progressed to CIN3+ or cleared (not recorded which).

The CDR3 DNA, read in part, is TGTGCCAGCAGTTCTAGGACATTTTCCTACAATGAG. Amino acids: CASSSRTFSYNE. The CDR3, in full, reads CASSSRTFSYNEQFF. The V and J genes are TRBV28 and TRBJ2-1; D possibly corresponds to TRBD1 (5 bases). The read ends 3 residues early relative to the CDR3; the germline J gene fills the gap. This CDR3 region has 15 residues. Germline values: CDR1 MDHEN, CDR2 SYDVKM. The germline V and J ends were trimmed by 4 bases and 1 base, with 11 bases remaining between them.

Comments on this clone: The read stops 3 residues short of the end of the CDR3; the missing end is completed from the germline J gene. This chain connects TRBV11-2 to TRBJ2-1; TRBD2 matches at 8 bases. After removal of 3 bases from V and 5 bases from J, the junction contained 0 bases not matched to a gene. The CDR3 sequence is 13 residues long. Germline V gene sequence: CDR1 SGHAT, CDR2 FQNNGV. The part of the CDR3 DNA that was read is TGTGCCAGCAGCTTTAGCGGGGACAATGAG. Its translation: CASSFSGDNE. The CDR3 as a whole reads CASSFSGDNEQFF.

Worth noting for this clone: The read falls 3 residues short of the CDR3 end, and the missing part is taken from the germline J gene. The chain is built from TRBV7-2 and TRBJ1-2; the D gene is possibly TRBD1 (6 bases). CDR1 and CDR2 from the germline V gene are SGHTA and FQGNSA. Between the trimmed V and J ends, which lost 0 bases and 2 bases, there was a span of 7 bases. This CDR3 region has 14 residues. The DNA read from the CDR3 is TGTGCCAGCAGCTTAGCTACAGGGAACTATGGC. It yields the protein CASSLATGNYG. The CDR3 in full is CASSLATGNYGYTF.

CDR3 sequence reads: CASSGLRYNEQFF. Incomplete CDR3 DNA: TGCGCCAGCAGTGGTCTGCGGTACAATGAG. The chain uses TRBV10-2 and TRBJ2-1; D remains unclear. From the germline J gene comes the end of the CDR3, since the read stops 3 residues before it. The ends were cut back, 4 bases at V and 4 bases at J, with 8 bases in the middle. This CDR3 contains 13 residues. Germline V gene sequence: CDR1 WSHSY, CDR2 SAAADI.

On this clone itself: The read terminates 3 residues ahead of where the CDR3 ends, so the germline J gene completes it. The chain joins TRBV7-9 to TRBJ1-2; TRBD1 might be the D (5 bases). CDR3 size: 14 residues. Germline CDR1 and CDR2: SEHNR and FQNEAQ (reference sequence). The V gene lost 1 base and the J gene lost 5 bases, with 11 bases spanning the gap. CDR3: CASSLEVGGYGYTF. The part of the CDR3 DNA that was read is TGTGCCAGCAGCTTAGAAGTCGGGGGTTATGGC.

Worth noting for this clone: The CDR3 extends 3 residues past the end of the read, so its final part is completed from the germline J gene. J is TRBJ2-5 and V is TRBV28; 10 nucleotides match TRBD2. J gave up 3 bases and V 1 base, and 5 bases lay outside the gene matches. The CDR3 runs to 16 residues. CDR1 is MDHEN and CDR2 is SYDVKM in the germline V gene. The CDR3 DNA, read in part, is TGTGCCAGCAGTTTATTTGCTAGCGGGGGTGAAGAGACC. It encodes CASSLFASGGEET. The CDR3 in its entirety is CASSLFASGGEETQYF. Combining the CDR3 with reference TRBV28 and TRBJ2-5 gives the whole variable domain DVKVTQSSRYLVKRTGEKVFLECVQDMDHENMFWYRQDPGLGLRLIYFSYDVKMKEKGDIPEGYSVSREKKERFSLILESASTNQTSMYLCASSLFASGGEETQYFGPGTRLLVL.

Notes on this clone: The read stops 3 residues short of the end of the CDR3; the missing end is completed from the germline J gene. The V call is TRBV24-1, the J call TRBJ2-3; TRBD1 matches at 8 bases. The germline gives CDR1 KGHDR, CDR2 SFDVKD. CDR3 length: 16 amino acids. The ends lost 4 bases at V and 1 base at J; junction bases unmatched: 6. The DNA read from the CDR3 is TGTGCCACCAGTGACCGTGGACAGGGCGGCACAGATACG. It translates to CATSDRGQGGTDT. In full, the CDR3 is CATSDRGQGGTDTQYF.

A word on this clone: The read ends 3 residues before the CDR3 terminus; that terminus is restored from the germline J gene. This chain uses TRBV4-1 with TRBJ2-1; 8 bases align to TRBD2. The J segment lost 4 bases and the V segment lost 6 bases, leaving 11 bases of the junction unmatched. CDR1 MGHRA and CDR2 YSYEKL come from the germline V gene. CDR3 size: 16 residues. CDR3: CASSRISGGGYNEQFF. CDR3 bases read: TGCGCCAGCAGTCGGATCAGCGGGGGAGGGTACAATGAG.

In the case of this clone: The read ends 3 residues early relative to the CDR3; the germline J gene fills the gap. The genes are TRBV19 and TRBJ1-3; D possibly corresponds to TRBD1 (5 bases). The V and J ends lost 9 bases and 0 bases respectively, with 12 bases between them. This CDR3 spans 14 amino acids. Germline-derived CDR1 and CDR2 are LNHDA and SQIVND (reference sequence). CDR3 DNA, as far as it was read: TGTGCCAGCAACCTCGGGGGCTCTGGAAACACC. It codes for CASNLGGSGNT. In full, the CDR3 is CASNLGGSGNTIYF.